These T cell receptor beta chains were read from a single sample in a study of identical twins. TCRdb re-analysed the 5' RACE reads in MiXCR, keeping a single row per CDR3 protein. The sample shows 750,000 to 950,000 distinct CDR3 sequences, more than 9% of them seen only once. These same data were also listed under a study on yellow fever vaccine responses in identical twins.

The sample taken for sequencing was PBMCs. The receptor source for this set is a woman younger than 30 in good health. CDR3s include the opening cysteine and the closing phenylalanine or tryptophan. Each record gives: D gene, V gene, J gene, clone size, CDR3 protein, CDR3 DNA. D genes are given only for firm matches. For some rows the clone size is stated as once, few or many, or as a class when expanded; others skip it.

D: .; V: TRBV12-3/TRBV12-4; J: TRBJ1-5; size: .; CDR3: CASSLGTPNQPQHF; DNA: TGTGCCAGCAGTCTCGGGACACCCAATCAGCCCCAGCATTTT
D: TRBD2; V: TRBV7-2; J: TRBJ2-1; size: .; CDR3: CASGRTRDYNEQFF; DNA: TGTGCCAGCGGAAGGACTAGAGACTACAATGAGCAGTTCTTC
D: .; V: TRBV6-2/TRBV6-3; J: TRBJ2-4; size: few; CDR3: CASSPWSAKNIQYF; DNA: TGTGCCAGCAGCCCGTGGTCAGCCAAAAACATTCAGTACTTC
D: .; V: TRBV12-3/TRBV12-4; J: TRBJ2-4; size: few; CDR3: CASSFTGAKNIQYF; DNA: TGTGCCAGCAGTTTTACAGGGGCCAAAAACATTCAGTACTTC
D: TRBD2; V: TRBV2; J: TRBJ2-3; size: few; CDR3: CASSRVSGGFTDTQYF; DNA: TGTGCCAGCAGTAGAGTTAGCGGGGGCTTCACAGATACGCAGTATTTT
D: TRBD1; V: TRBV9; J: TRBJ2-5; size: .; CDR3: CASSVTDRGTGETQYF; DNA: TGTGCCAGCAGCGTAACTGACAGGGGCACGGGAGAGACCCAGTACTTC
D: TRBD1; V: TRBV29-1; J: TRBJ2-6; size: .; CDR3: CSVEDQRTGTSGANVLTF; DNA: TGCAGCGTTGAAGATCAAAGGACAGGGACCTCTGGGGCCAACGTCCTGACTTTC
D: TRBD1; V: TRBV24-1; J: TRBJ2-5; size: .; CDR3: CATSGDRSQETQYF; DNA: TGTGCCACCTCCGGGGACAGGAGCCAAGAGACCCAGTACTTC
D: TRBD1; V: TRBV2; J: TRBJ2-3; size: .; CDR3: CASCHLSGTGLTDTQYF; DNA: TGTGCCAGCTGCCACCTCTCCGGGACAGGGTTGACAGATACGCAGTATTTT
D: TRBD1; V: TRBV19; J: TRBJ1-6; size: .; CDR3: CASRPQTGGENSPLHF; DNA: TGTGCCAGTCGACCACAGACAGGGGGCGAAAATTCACCCCTCCACTTT